Listed below are T cell receptor beta chains from one sample, sequenced in a study of blood T cell repertoires in COVID-19. Using immunoSEQ multiplex PCR, the repertoire was profiled, and TCRdb retains in-frame clones only, with some absent. Seen here are roughly 150,000 clones, around 90% observed once, and the top ten hold approximately 2.1%. The sample taken for sequencing was peripheral blood. Every receptor here comes from a man aged 50 to 60 who had recovered from COVID-19. The CDR3 runs from the conserved cysteine through the conserved F or W. Each record gives: J gene, D gene, V gene, clone size, CDR3 DNA, CDR3 protein. A D gene is named only where the DNA matches it firmly. Clone size is stated in some rows and not others, as once, few, many or a class when expanded.

J: TRBJ1-3
D: .
V: TRBV3-1/TRBV3-2
size: .
DNA: TGTGCCAGCAGACGAACCGGGACACCTGGAAACACCATATATTTT
CDR3: CASRRTGTPGNTIYF

J: TRBJ1-5
D: .
V: TRBV7-2
size: .
DNA: TGTGCCAGCAGCTGGACAGAGAGCAATCAGCCCCAGCATTTT
CDR3: CASSWTESNQPQHF

J: TRBJ1-3
D: .
V: TRBV7-6
size: .
DNA: TGTGCCAGCAGCTTAGATCCCCCCCAGTCTGGAAACACCATATATTTT
CDR3: CASSLDPPQSGNTIYF

J: TRBJ1-1
D: TRBD1
V: TRBV11-2
size: once
DNA: TGTGCCAGCAGCATCGGACAGGGGGTCACTGAAGCTTTCTTT
CDR3: CASSIGQGVTEAFF

J: TRBJ1-5
D: TRBD1
V: TRBV28
size: .
DNA: TGTGCCAGCAGAATCCAGGGGGCCGGGCAGCCCCAGCATTTT
CDR3: CASRIQGAGQPQHF

J: TRBJ2-7
D: .
V: TRBV27
size: few
DNA: TGTGCCAGCAGAGTTTATTCCCGGGTGACGGGGGAGCAGTACTTC
CDR3: CASRVYSRVTGEQYF

J: TRBJ2-1
D: .
V: TRBV6-1
size: .
DNA: TGTGCCAGCAGTGAAGTCTTAGCGAGCTTAAATGAGCAGTTCTTC
CDR3: CASSEVLASLNEQFF

J: TRBJ1-6
D: TRBD1
V: TRBV4-1
size: .
DNA: TGCGCCAGCAGCCAAGCCACAGGGGGCGAAGAGTGGCAGTCACCCCTCCACTTT
CDR3: CASSQATGGEEWQSPLHF

J: TRBJ1-1
D: .
V: TRBV28
size: .
DNA: TGTGCCAGCAGTTTACTGGGACACCTTGAAGCTTTCTTT
CDR3: CASSLLGHLEAFF

J: TRBJ1-2
D: .
V: TRBV2
size: .
DNA: TGTGCCAGCAAACGTCCGCCGGGAAACTATGGCTACACCTTC
CDR3: CASKRPPGNYGYTF

J: TRBJ1-2
D: TRBD1
V: TRBV27
size: .
DNA: TGTGCCAGCAGTTACACCGGGACAGGGGGGCGATACTATGGCTACACCTTC
CDR3: CASSYTGTGGRYYGYTF

J: TRBJ2-1
D: .
V: TRBV27
size: .
DNA: TGTGCCAGCAGTTTAATCCTAGGAGGTGAGCAGTTCTTC
CDR3: CASSLILGGEQFF

J: TRBJ2-5
D: .
V: TRBV18
size: .
DNA: TGTGCCAGCTCGACAAGTCAAGAGACCCAGTACTTC
CDR3: CASSTSQETQYF

J: TRBJ1-2
D: .
V: TRBV4-1
size: .
DNA: TGCGCCAGCAGCCATACGCAACAAGGGGGCTATGGCTACACCTTC
CDR3: CASSHTQQGGYGYTF

J: TRBJ2-7
D: .
V: TRBV24-1
size: .
DNA: TGTGCCACCGCTGGGGGCACCGACGAGCAGTACTTC
CDR3: CATAGGTDEQYF

J: TRBJ2-1
D: TRBD2
V: TRBV5-1
size: .
DNA: TGCGCCAGCAGCATTCGGACTAGCGGGAGTGGCGATGAGCAGTTCTTC
CDR3: CASSIRTSGSGDEQFF

J: TRBJ2-5
D: .
V: TRBV10-2
size: .
DNA: TGCGCCAGCAGGATAGAACAGGGTCTGGAGACCCAGTACTTC
CDR3: CASRIEQGLETQYF

J: TRBJ2-1
D: TRBD2
V: TRBV9
size: .
DNA: TGTGCCAGCAGCGGGGAGGGGACTAGTATCTACAATGAGCAGTTCTTC
CDR3: CASSGEGTSIYNEQFF

J: TRBJ2-7
D: .
V: TRBV7-3
size: .
DNA: TGTGCCAGCAGTCCGTTTTTGGTGTTTCGACTGTATGACTCCTACGAGCAGTACTTC
CDR3: CASSPFLVFRLYDSYEQYF

J: TRBJ2-1
D: TRBD1
V: TRBV7-2
size: .
DNA: TGTGCCAGCAGCTCAGCCCCGGGACAGGGGGCCATCGGCTCCTACAATGAGCAGTTCTTC
CDR3: CASSSAPGQGAIGSYNEQFF

J: TRBJ2-7
D: .
V: TRBV5-1
size: .
DNA: TGCGCCAGCAGCGAGGCCAGGGACGAGCAGTACTTC
CDR3: CASSEARDEQYF

J: TRBJ2-3
D: .
V: TRBV5-5
size: .
DNA: TGTGCCAGCACCATAGACTCGGCCACAGATACGCAGTATTTT
CDR3: CASTIDSATDTQYF

J: TRBJ2-7
D: .
V: TRBV27
size: .
DNA: TGTGCCAGCAGCCAGGGGGGCCTGGAGCAGTACTTC
CDR3: CASSQGGLEQYF

J: TRBJ2-7
D: .
V: TRBV7-9
size: .
DNA: TGTGCCAGCAGCTCCACCTTACGCGGGGTTTCCTACGAGCAGTACTTC
CDR3: CASSSTLRGVSYEQYF

J: TRBJ1-2
D: .
V: TRBV29-1
size: .
DNA: TGCAGCGTTGAAGATTGGGAGGGGGAGGGAAGCTACACCTTC
CDR3: CSVEDWEGEGSYTF

J: TRBJ2-5
D: TRBD2
V: TRBV9
size: .
DNA: TGTGCCAGCAGCGTAGGGGGACTAGAGGGAGAGACCCAGTACTTC
CDR3: CASSVGGLEGETQYF

J: TRBJ1-4
D: TRBD1
V: TRBV7-9
size: .
DNA: TGTGCCAGCAGCTTAGCGCCAGGGGGCGCAACTAATGAAAAACTGTTTTTT
CDR3: CASSLAPGGATNEKLFF

J: TRBJ2-7
D: .
V: TRBV5-1
size: .
DNA: TGCGCCAGCAGCTTGACAAATGACATGGGCTACGAGCAGTACTTC
CDR3: CASSLTNDMGYEQYF

J: TRBJ2-3
D: .
V: TRBV10-1
size: .
DNA: TGCGCCAGCAGTTCGAACCTACAGGGTGGGAGCACAGATACGCAGTATTTT
CDR3: CASSSNLQGGSTDTQYF

J: TRBJ1-4
D: TRBD1
V: TRBV10-1
size: .
DNA: TGCGCCATCCAGGACAGGGTAAACGAAAAACTGTTTTTT
CDR3: CAIQDRVNEKLFF

J: TRBJ1-2
D: .
V: TRBV19
size: .
DNA: TGTGCCAGTAGTACTCAAAACGGCAGGGGCGCGGATGGCTACACCTTC
CDR3: CASSTQNGRGADGYTF

J: TRBJ2-7
D: .
V: TRBV9
size: .
DNA: TGTGCCAGCAGCGTAGGTACAGGGGGGGATTACGGGCAGTACTTC
CDR3: CASSVGTGGDYGQYF

J: TRBJ1-5
D: .
V: TRBV19
size: .
DNA: TGTGCCAGTAGTAAAGGGGATTATAGCAATCAGCCCCAGCATTTT
CDR3: CASSKGDYSNQPQHF

J: TRBJ2-2
D: .
V: TRBV7-9
size: .
DNA: TGTGCCAGCAGCTTAGTGGGCCAACCGAACACCGGGGAGCTGTTTTTT
CDR3: CASSLVGQPNTGELFF

J: TRBJ1-4
D: .
V: TRBV3-1/TRBV3-2
size: .
DNA: TGTGCCAGCAGCCAGTTAAGGGGAGGTGCAACTAATGAAAAACTGTTTTTT
CDR3: CASSQLRGGATNEKLFF

J: TRBJ1-5
D: .
V: TRBV6-1
size: .
DNA: TGTGCCAGCAGTGAACACAGAAAAAATCAGCCCCAGCATTTT
CDR3: CASSEHRKNQPQHF